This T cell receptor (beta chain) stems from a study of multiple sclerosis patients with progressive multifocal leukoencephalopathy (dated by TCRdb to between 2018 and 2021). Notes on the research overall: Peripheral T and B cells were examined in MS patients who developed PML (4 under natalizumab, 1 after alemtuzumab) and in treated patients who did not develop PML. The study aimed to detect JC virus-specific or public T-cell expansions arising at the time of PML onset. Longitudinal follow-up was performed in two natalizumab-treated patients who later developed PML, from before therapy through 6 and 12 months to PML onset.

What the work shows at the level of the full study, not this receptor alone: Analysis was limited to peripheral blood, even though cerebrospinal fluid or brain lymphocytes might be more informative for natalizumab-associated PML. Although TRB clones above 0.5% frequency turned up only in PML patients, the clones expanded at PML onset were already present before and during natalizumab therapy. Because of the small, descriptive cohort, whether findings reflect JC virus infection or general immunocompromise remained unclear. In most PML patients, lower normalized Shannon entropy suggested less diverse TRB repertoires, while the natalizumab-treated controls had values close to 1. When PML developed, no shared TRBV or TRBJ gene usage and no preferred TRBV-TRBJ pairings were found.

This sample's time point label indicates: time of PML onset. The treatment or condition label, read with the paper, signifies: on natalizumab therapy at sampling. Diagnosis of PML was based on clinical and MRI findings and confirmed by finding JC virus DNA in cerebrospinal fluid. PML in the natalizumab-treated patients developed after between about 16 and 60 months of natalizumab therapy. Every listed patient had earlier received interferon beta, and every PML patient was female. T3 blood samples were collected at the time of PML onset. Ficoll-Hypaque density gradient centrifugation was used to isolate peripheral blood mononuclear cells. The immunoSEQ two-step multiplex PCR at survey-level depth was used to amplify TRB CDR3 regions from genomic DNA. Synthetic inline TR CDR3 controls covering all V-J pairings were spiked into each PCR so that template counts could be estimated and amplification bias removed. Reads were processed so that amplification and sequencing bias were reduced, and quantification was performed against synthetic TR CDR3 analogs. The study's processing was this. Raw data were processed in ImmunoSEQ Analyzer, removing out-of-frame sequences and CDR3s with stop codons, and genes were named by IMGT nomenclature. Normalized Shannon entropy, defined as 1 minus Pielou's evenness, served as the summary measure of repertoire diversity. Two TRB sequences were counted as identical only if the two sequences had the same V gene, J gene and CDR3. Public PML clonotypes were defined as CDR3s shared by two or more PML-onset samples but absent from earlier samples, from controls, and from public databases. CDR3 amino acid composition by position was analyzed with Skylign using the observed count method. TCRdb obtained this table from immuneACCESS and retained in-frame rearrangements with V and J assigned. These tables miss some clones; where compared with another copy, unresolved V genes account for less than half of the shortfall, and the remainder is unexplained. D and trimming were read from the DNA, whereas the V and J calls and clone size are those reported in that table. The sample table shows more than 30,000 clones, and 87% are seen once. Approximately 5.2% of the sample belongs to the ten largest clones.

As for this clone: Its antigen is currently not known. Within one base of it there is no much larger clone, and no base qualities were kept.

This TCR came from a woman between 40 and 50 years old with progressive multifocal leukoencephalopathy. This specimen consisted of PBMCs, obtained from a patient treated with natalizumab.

The DNA is as follows: TGTGCCAGCAGCTCGACCAACACTGAAGCTTTCTTT. It specifies CASSSTNTEAFF. The chain is made from TRBV9 and TRBJ1-1, with an unclear D gene assignment. V drops 4 bases and J drops 2 bases, leaving 6 bases in between. The germline V gene encodes CDR1 SGDLS and CDR2 YYNGEE. The CDR3 spans 12 residues, from the cysteine through the phenylalanine. Here the CDR3 DNA is all that survives: 36 bases in frame from base 1.